Each of the 17 T cell receptor beta chains below was sequenced from the same sample in a study of control samples from healthy donors and cancer patients. Sequencing used immunoSEQ multiplex PCR; TCRdb keeps in-frame clones, though not all of them. This table holds 400,000 to 500,000 clones, approximately 90% found once. Material: PBMCs. Source of these receptors: a man aged 35 to 55 with head and neck cancer.

The rearrangement uses TRBV6-2 or TRBV6-3 and TRBJ1-3; tentative D call: TRBD1 (5 bases). CDR1 MNHEY and CDR2 SVGEGT come from the germline V gene. Trimming shortened V by 4 bases and J by 0 bases, and 13 bases separated the two germline ends. This CDR3 is 16 amino acids long. DNA for the CDR3: TGTGCCAGCAGTTCCGGCCACAGGAGCTCTGGAAACACCATATATTTT. This codes for CASSSGHRSSGNTIYF.

This chain uses TRBV3-1 (or the pseudogene TRBV3-2) with TRBJ1-4; the D gene is possibly TRBD1 (6 bases). Germline V gives CDR1 LGHDT, CDR2 YNNKEL (reference sequence). The V end lost 3 bases, the J end lost 4 bases, and 12 bases lay between the germline ends. The CDR3 extends over 15 amino acids. CDR3 sequence reads: CASSQGALGNEKLFF. CDR3 nucleotides: TGTGCCAGCAGCCAGGGGGCGCTGGGTAATGAAAAACTGTTTTTT.

This chain uses TRBV19 with TRBJ1-1; 8 bases fit TRBD1. J was trimmed by 1 base and V by 4 bases; bases with no gene match: 5. This CDR3 contains 15 residues. The germline V gene has CDR1 LNHDA and CDR2 SQIVND (reference sequence). The CDR3 bases are TGTGCCAGTAGTAGACAGGGGTTGGGGAACACTGAAGCTTTCTTT. It is translated as CASSRQGLGNTEAFF.

The chain employs TRBV28 and TRBJ2-4; D not resolved. In germline, CDR1 is MDHEN, CDR2 SYDVKM. Trimming left V 4 bases short and J 0 bases short, with 7 bases between. There are 14 residues in the CDR3. CDR3 bases: TGTGCCAGCAGTTACCCACAAGCCAAAAACATTCAGTACTTC. It specifies CASSYPQAKNIQYF.

This sequence joins TRBV3-1 (or the pseudogene TRBV3-2) and TRBJ2-5; a weak D match, TRBD1 (5 bases). Germline CDR1 LGHDT, CDR2 YNNKEL (reference sequence). CDR3 length: 14 residues. V was trimmed by 6 bases and J by 1 base, leaving 12 bases between them. Here the CDR3 reads CASRQQVLQETQYF. The CDR3 DNA reads as TGTGCCAGCAGACAACAGGTACTCCAAGAGACCCAGTACTTC.

The chain uses TRBV18 and TRBJ1-6; TRBD1 agrees at 8 bases. V shed 5 bases, J shed 9 bases, and the junction held 12 bases outside the gene matches. CDR3 length: 16 amino acids. Germline V gives CDR1 KGHSH, CDR2 LQKENI. CDR3 in DNA: TGTGCCAGCTCAAGCCGGGACAGGCTAAGACTTTCACCCCTCCACTTT. Its protein product is CASSSRDRLRLSPLHF.

This chain uses TRBV11-1 with TRBJ1-2; D may be TRBD1 (6 bases). Germline assignment: CDR1 SGHAT and CDR2 FQDESV (reference sequence). CDR3 size: 14 residues. Trimming removed 5 bases at V and 7 bases at J, with 17 bases between. CDR3 protein: CASSPARTEIGYTF. In DNA, the CDR3 is TGTGCCAGCAGCCCGGCGCGGACAGAGATTGGCTACACCTTC.

The chain uses TRBV9 and TRBJ2-7, with 7 bases aligning to TRBD1. After removal of 3 bases from V and 0 bases from J, the junction contained 3 bases not matched to a gene. CDR1 is SGDLS and CDR2 is YYNGEE in the germline V gene. The CDR3 contains 14 residues. This chain's CDR3 is CASSARQGSYEQYF. CDR3 coding DNA: TGTGCCAGCAGCGCCAGACAGGGCTCCTACGAGCAGTACTTC.

CDR3 coding DNA: TGTGCCAGCAGCCCAGACAGCCCCTATGGCTACACCTTC. The encoded protein is CASSPDSPYGYTF. The chain has TRBV12-3 or TRBV12-4 and TRBJ1-2, with D possibly being TRBD1 (5 bases). The V end lost 6 bases, the J end lost 4 bases, and 12 bases lay between the germline ends. The CDR3 covers 13 residues.

This clone was counted once. The chain combines TRBV11-3 with TRBJ1-1; D remains unclear. The V end lost 5 bases, the J end lost 3 bases, and 10 bases lay between the germline ends. The CDR3 has 13 amino acids. Germline-derived CDR1 and CDR2 are SGHNT and YENEEA. The CDR3 loop is CASSDDWDTEAFF. The CDR3 DNA is TGTGCCAGCAGCGACGATTGGGACACTGAAGCTTTCTTT.

The chain carries TRBV10-1 and TRBJ2-2, with 8 bases lining up with TRBD2. V shed 0 bases and J 8 bases; nucleotides not matched to a gene: 2. The CDR3 runs to 14 residues. Germline loops: CDR1 WNHNN, CDR2 SYGVQD (reference sequence). The CDR3, as DNA: TGCGCCAGCAGTGAGTCGGGACTAGAAGGGGAGCTGTTTTTT. Translating gives CASSESGLEGELFF.

The chain has TRBV5-5 and TRBJ2-2, with 9 bases identical to TRBD1. Germline V gene data show CDR1 as SGHKS and CDR2 as YYEKEE (reference sequence). CDR3 length: 13 residues. V was pared by 2 bases and J by 13 bases, with 6 bases of the junction left unmatched. The CDR3: CASSFPGQGGLFF. CDR3 bases: TGTGCCAGCAGCTTCCCGGGACAGGGAGGGCTGTTTTTT.

In its sample, this clone was seen a few times. This rearrangement joins TRBV6-2 or TRBV6-3 to TRBJ2-5; possible D gene TRBD2, 5 bases. The CDR3 length is 13 residues. The V and J ends lost 4 bases and 5 bases respectively, with 11 bases between them. From germline, CDR1 is MNHEY and CDR2 SVGEGT. CDR3 in DNA: TGTGCCAGCAGTTTGAGGGAGATGGAGACCCAGTACTTC. Protein sequence: CASSLREMETQYF.

The V gene is TRBV11-2, the J gene TRBJ1-5; no reliable D call. Per germline, CDR1 SGHAT and CDR2 FQNNGV. This CDR3 spans 13 amino acids. V lost 1 base, J lost 4 bases, and 5 bases lay in between. DNA for the CDR3: TGTGCCAGCAGCTTAGGGTATAATCAGCCCCAGCATTTT. This gives the protein CASSLGYNQPQHF.

The CDR3 bases are TGTGCCATCAGTGACCCCCAGCGGGAGGGCAATGAGCAGTTCTTC. It translates to CAISDPQREGNEQFF. The chain combines TRBV10-3 with TRBJ2-1; TRBD2 agrees at 10 bases. The CDR3 length is 15 residues. The V gene end was trimmed by 3 bases and the J gene end by 6 bases; junction bases not matched to a gene: 5. Germline CDR1 and CDR2: ENHRY and SYGVKD.

The V call is TRBV12-3 or TRBV12-4, the J call TRBJ1-1; D might be TRBD1 (5 bases). The CDR3 runs to 13 residues. Trimming removed 3 bases at V and 5 bases at J, with 10 bases between. The CDR3 loop is CASSLSDRTEAFF. In DNA, the CDR3 is TGTGCCAGCAGTTTGAGTGACAGAACTGAAGCTTTCTTT.

The V call is TRBV6-6, the J call TRBJ1-2, with a weak D call TRBD1 (5 bases). The CDR3 consists of 13 residues. V was clipped by 8 bases and J by 4 bases, with 14 bases between them. Germline V gives CDR1 MNHNY, CDR2 SVGAGI (reference sequence). Here the CDR3 reads CASAPPGSYGYTF. The CDR3 nucleotides read TGTGCCAGCGCCCCCCCAGGGAGCTATGGCTACACCTTC.